This T cell receptor beta chain was obtained from a study of T cells in Graves' hyperthyroidism and ophthalmopathy. Regions amplified from RNA transcripts were the TCR beta CDR3 regions. The HTBI primer set was used in a first-round RT-PCR of the TCR CDR3. TCRdb reanalysed the multiplex PCR reads using MiXCR and keeps one entry per CDR3 protein. The profile shows 300,000 to 400,000 distinct CDR3 sequences, about 13% of them singletons. Diagnosing involved the use of clinical symptoms, serum thyroxine and TRAb, thyroid ultrasound and orbital computed tomography. Fresh peripheral blood, around 9.5 ml, yielded the PBMCs. Germline-derived CDR1 and CDR2 are MNHNS and SASEGT. The CDR3 loop spans 17 amino acids. Deletions cut 11 bases from V and 0 bases from J, with 23 bases between.

This TCR was recovered from a woman aged 18-29 years with Graves' hyperthyroidism. The sample was blood. This rearrangement joins TRBV6-1 to TRBJ1-5; unclear D gene. The CDR3 loop is CASRTAKSANSNQPQHF. CDR3 nucleotide sequence: TGTGCCTCACGGACCGCGAAGAGTGCCAATAGCAATCAGCCCCAGCATTTT.